These 20 T cell receptor beta chains share one sample of origin, sequenced in a study of blood T cell repertoires in COVID-19. TCRdb's copy holds only in-frame clones and misses some; the assay was immunoSEQ multiplex PCR. The repertoire consists of 150,000 to 200,000 clones, with 85% to 90% occurring once and the leading ten covering 7% to 8%. The sample consisted of peripheral blood. The source is a woman older than 75 in a cohort sampled during active or convalescent COVID-19.

The chain combines TRBV5-6 with TRBJ2-2; 8 bases agree with TRBD2. V trimming: 3 bases; J trimming: 3 bases; junction bases outside the gene matches: 7. This CDR3 comprises 16 residues. Per the germline V gene, CDR1 is SGHDT and CDR2 is YYEEEE. The CDR3 nucleotides read TGTGCCAGCAGCTGGGTCCCGGGACTAGACACCGGGGAGCTGTTTTTT. Its translation: CASSWVPGLDTGELFF.

The chain couples TRBV5-8 to TRBJ2-7; D may be TRBD2 (6 bases). The V end was cut by 4 bases, the J end by 3 bases, with 8 bases between. The CDR3 contains 12 residues. Germline CDR1 SGHTS, CDR2 YDEGEE. CDR3 nucleotides: TGTGCCAGCAGCCGGAGGGGCTACGAGCAGTACGTC. Amino acid sequence: CASSRRGYEQYV.

The chain has TRBV27 and TRBJ1-2; D gene ambiguous. Germline V gives CDR1 MNHEY, CDR2 SMNVEV (reference sequence). V lost 5 bases and J lost 0, with 10 bases in between. The CDR3 contains 14 residues. The CDR3 here is CASSRREANYGYTF. In nucleotides, the CDR3 is TGTGCCAGCAGTCGTCGGGAAGCTAACTATGGCTACACCTTC.

V gene TRBV3-1 (or the pseudogene TRBV3-2) combines with J gene TRBJ2-5; 8 bases line up with TRBD1. With 0 bases clipped from V and 5 bases from J, the junction kept 14 bases outside the gene matches. The CDR3 sequence is 18 residues long. Germline CDR1 and CDR2: LGHDT and YNNKEL (reference sequence). In DNA, the CDR3 is TGTGCCAGCAGCCAAGATTCCCGCAGGGGGCGTTTTGTGGAGACCCAGTACTTC. This sequence encodes CASSQDSRRGRFVETQYF.

V gene TRBV6-6 combines with J gene TRBJ2-1, with TRBD1 matching over 9 bases. This CDR3 contains 16 residues. Germline V gives CDR1 MNHNY, CDR2 SVGAGI (reference sequence). With 5 bases clipped from V and 15 bases from J, the junction kept 20 bases outside the gene matches. The CDR3 spells CASSRRDRVALRPWFF. DNA for the CDR3: TGTGCCAGCAGTCGAAGGGACAGGGTCGCGTTAAGGCCCTGGTTCTTC.

The chain employs TRBV30 and TRBJ1-6; D ambiguous. Trimming shortened V by 4 bases and J by 4 bases, and 8 bases separated the two germline ends. The CDR3 is 13 amino acids. CDR1 is GTSNPN and CDR2 is SVGIG in the germline V gene (reference sequence). The CDR3 loop is CAWTGKYNSPLHF. DNA for the CDR3: TGTGCCTGGACAGGAAAATATAATTCACCCCTCCACTTT. Full variable domain (outside the CDR3, taken from reference TRBV30 and TRBJ1-6): SQTIHQWPATLVQPVGSPLSLECTVEGTSNPNLYWYRQAAGRGLQLLFYSVGIGQISSEVPQNLSASRPQDRQFILSSKKLLLSDSGFYLCAWTGKYNSPLHFGNGTRLTVT.

This clone has more than one count but fewer than ten. This sequence joins TRBV5-1 and TRBJ2-1; the match to TRBD1 covers 9 bases. CDR1 is SGHRS and CDR2 is YFSETQ in the germline V gene. V shed 4 bases and J 6 bases; nucleotides not matched to a gene: 8. This CDR3 spans 15 amino acids. The CDR3 loop is CASSTTGTGTNEQFF. For the CDR3, the DNA is TGCGCCAGCAGCACAACCGGGACAGGGACCAATGAGCAGTTCTTC.

The V and J genes are TRBV28 and TRBJ2-7; TRBD2 might be the D (5 bases). CDR1 is MDHEN and CDR2 is SYDVKM in the germline V gene. The length of the CDR3 is 16 residues. V lost 3 bases and J lost 1, with 16 bases in between. The CDR3 reads CASSFSRSRGSYEQYF. The CDR3, as DNA: TGTGCCAGCAGTTTCTCTAGGAGCCGAGGGTCCTACGAGCAGTACTTC.

The V call is TRBV5-4, the J call TRBJ2-7; TRBD1 matches at 8 bases. The CDR3 runs to 15 residues. Germline CDR1 SGHNT, CDR2 YYREEE (reference sequence). V dropped 1 base and J dropped 5; count of bases not matched to a gene: 8. The CDR3 reads CASSLRTGRSDEQYF. Written as DNA, the CDR3 is TGTGCCAGCAGCTTGAGGACAGGGCGTTCCGACGAGCAGTACTTC. The full variable domain, with the rest looked up from reference TRBV5-4 and TRBJ2-7, is ETGVTQSPTHLIKTRGQQVTLRCSSQSGHNTVSWYQQALGQGPQFIFQYYREEENGRGNFPPRFSGLQFPNYSSELNVNALELDDSALYLCASSLRTGRSDEQYFGPGTRLTVT.

This chain joins TRBV5-6 and TRBJ1-5, with 11 bases matching TRBD1. Germline lookup yields CDR1 SGHDT and CDR2 YYEEEE. This CDR3 is built from 14 residues. The V gene end was trimmed by 4 bases and the J gene end by 6 bases; junction bases not matched to a gene: 3. This CDR3 is CASSGTGGGQPQHF. The CDR3, as DNA: TGTGCCAGCAGCGGGACAGGGGGTGGTCAGCCCCAGCATTTT.

The chain combines TRBV7-8 with TRBJ2-7, with 8 bases identical to TRBD2. CDR1 and CDR2 from the germline V gene are SGHVS and FQNEAQ. This CDR3 is 14 amino acids long. Trimming removed 5 bases from V and 2 bases from J; junction bases left unmatched: 5. The CDR3 region is CASSARGGTYEQYF. Written as DNA, the CDR3 is TGTGCCAGCAGCGCCCGGGGGGGGACCTACGAGCAGTACTTC.

The genes are TRBV6-5 and TRBJ2-6; weak D call: TRBD2 (5 bases). Germline lookup yields CDR1 MNHEY and CDR2 SVGAGI. The CDR3 is 14 amino acids. V was shortened by 2 bases and J by 4 bases, with 6 bases between the two germline ends. The CDR3 nucleotides read TGTGCCAGCAGTTACGGAGGAGGGGCCAACGTCCTGACTTTC. It translates to CASSYGGGANVLTF.

The gene calls are TRBV21-1 and TRBJ1-2; the table gives TRBD1 as D, unverified against the DNA. TRBV21-1 is reported as a pseudogene. The CDR3 runs to 16 residues. This chain's CDR3 is CASSKAGTAANYGYTF. Here the CDR3 DNA reads TGTGCCAGCAGCAAGGCTGGGACAGCTGCTAACTATGGCTACACCTTC.

V gene TRBV19 combines with J gene TRBJ2-1; 9 bases match TRBD1. This CDR3 spans 17 amino acids. Losses at the gene ends were 5 bases for V and 5 bases for J; bases not matched to a gene: 13. Germline CDR1 and CDR2: LNHDA and SQIVND (reference sequence). The CDR3 nucleotides are TGTGCCAGTAGTGGCGGCGCGACAGGGGGGGTCCACAATGAGCAGTTCTTC. Its protein is CASSGGATGGVHNEQFF.

The V and J genes are TRBV24-1 and TRBJ2-4, with D perhaps matching TRBD1 (5 bases). Between the trimmed V and J ends, which lost 6 bases and 2 bases, there was a span of 10 bases. This CDR3 contains 14 residues. CDR1 KGHDR and CDR2 SFDVKD come from the germline V gene. CDR3 sequence reads: CATSSRDTKNIQYF. In nucleotides, the CDR3 is TGTGCCACCAGTAGCAGGGATACCAAAAACATTCAGTACTTC.

The chain carries TRBV5-6 and TRBJ2-7, with 14 bases identical to TRBD2. Unmatched junction bases numbered 3, after V lost 4 bases and J lost 0 bases. The CDR3 spans 16 residues. CDR1 and CDR2 from the germline V gene are SGHDT and YYEEEE. CDR3 in amino acids: CASSPTSGRASYEQYV. CDR3 nucleotides: TGTGCCAGCAGCCCGACTAGCGGGAGGGCCTCCTACGAGCAGTACGTC.

This chain links TRBV19 with TRBJ1-2; TRBD1 matches 8 bases. CDR3 length: 16 residues. Germline V gives CDR1 LNHDA, CDR2 SQIVND (reference sequence). J gave up 4 bases and V 7 bases, and 14 bases lay outside the gene matches. The CDR3 sequence is CASTNPIVTGVYGYTF. CDR3 nucleotides: TGTGCCAGTACCAATCCTATCGTGACAGGGGTCTATGGCTACACCTTC.

The V gene is TRBV7-2, the J gene TRBJ2-7; weak D call: TRBD1 (6 bases). Trimming took off 5 bases at V and 7 bases at J, with 9 bases between the two ends. The V gene's germline CDR1 is SGHTA and CDR2 FQGNSA. This CDR3 contains 11 residues. The CDR3, as DNA: TGTGCCAGCAGCACTAGGGGGGAGCAGTACTTC. Translating gives CASSTRGEQYF.

This chain connects TRBV10-3 to TRBJ1-3; tentatively, D is TRBD1 (5 bases). CDR1 and CDR2 (germline): ENHRY, SYGVKD. Between the trimmed V and J ends, which lost 1 base and 3 bases, there was a span of 16 bases. The CDR3 has 17 amino acids. CDR3 protein: CAISEFLAVDSGNTIYF. As DNA, the CDR3 is TGTGCCATCAGTGAGTTCCTCGCGGTCGACAGTGGAAACACCATATATTTT.

The rearrangement uses TRBV19 and TRBJ2-1, with TRBD2 identical over 12 bases. CDR1 and CDR2 (germline): LNHDA, SQIVND (reference sequence). Losses at the gene ends were 11 bases for V and 9 bases for J; bases not matched to a gene: 8. The CDR3 consists of 13 residues. In DNA form, the CDR3 reads TGTGCCTCGAGCGGGGGACTAGCGGGTGAGCAGTTCTTC. Amino acid sequence: CASSGGLAGEQFF.